This T cell receptor beta chain was recorded in a study of cytomegalovirus exposure and HLA in healthy donors. The donors comprised healthy bone marrow donors. Germline V gene data show CDR1 as SGHRS and CDR2 as YFSETQ. CDR3 length: 16 residues. Trimming pared 4 bases from V and 2 bases from J, leaving 17 bases between. The study ran its PCR with 60 Vbeta and 13 Jbeta primers. Clones were sequenced by immunoSEQ multiplex PCR, and TCRdb holds only the in-frame ones, with some missing. Among 95,000 to 150,000 clones listed, 74% were seen once. The sample was PBMCs. The origin of this receptor is a woman between 45 and 60 years old in good health and CMV-seropositive. V gene TRBV5-1 combines with J gene TRBJ2-3; tentatively, D is TRBD1 (6 bases). The CDR3 loop reads CASSRGRDTSTDTQYF. The CDR3 DNA is TGCGCCAGCAGCAGAGGCCGGGACACCTCCACAGATACGCAGTATTTT.